This T cell receptor (beta chain) was profiled in a study of identical twins. With 7 bases removed from V and 5 bases from J, the gap between germline ends came to 10 bases. CDR1 is SGHRS and CDR2 is YFSETQ in the germline V gene. The CDR3 totals 11 residues. Broader study findings: Recombination models fit unrelated individuals' TCR alpha sharing but underestimated twins'. In zero-insertion analyses, partial confounding could arise from invariant MAIT and iNKT cells.

Details on this clonotype: Its antigen is still unknown.

TCRdb passed the 5' RACE reads through MiXCR, listing each CDR3 protein once. The repertoire holds nearly 200,000 distinct CDR3 sequences, with about 16% as singletons. The same specimen was also included in a second study, on T cells expressing NK-cell markers. From that paper: One of eight sequenced donors was HCMV-seronegative; the other seven were seropositive. About six donors carried dominant NKG2C+ clonotypes that made up roughly 1.0-7.0% of their CD8+ T cells.

The specimen sequenced was CD8+ T cells sorted from blood. The J gene is TRBJ2-7, the V gene TRBV5-1, with unresolved D. This clonotype originated in a woman under 30 in good health. The CDR3: CASADIHEQYF. The CDR3 DNA is TGCGCCAGCGCTGACATTCACGAGCAGTACTTC.